This passage covers 12 T cell receptor beta chains from one sample sequenced in a study of T-cell memory formation after mild COVID-19. Each CDR3 protein is one row after TCRdb ran MiXCR on the 5' RACE reads. Of 210,000 or so distinct CDR3 sequences listed, roughly 18% are singletons. Sequenced input: PBMCs or a T cell subset sorted from them (not recorded which). The receptors shown here come from an adult woman who had mild COVID-19 (a few samples of this study predate the infection). Cell type and time point are not known.

This sequence joins TRBV11-2 and TRBJ2-3, with TRBD1 identical over 7 bases. The CDR3 has 15 residues. Germline values: CDR1 SGHAT, CDR2 FQNNGV. After removal of 5 bases from V and 5 bases from J, the junction contained 10 bases not matched to a gene. The CDR3 coding sequence is TGTGCCAGCAGCCCGGGGACAGCCGGTGTAGATACGCAGTATTTT. Amino acids: CASSPGTAGVDTQYF. The variable domain in full, with the rest retrieved from reference TRBV11-2 and TRBJ2-3, is EAGVAQSPRYKIIEKRQSVAFWCNPISGHATLYWYQQILGQGPKLLIQFQNNGVVDDSQLPKDRFSAERLKGVDSTLKIQPAKLEDSAVYLCASSPGTAGVDTQYFGPGTRLTVL.

The chain employs TRBV6-2 or TRBV6-3 and TRBJ2-3, with 9 bases that match TRBD1. CDR1 and CDR2 (germline): MNHEY, SVGEGT. After removal of 6 bases from V and 3 bases from J, the junction contained 7 bases not matched to a gene. CDR3 length: 15 amino acids. The CDR3, as DNA: TGTGCCAGCAGCGAACAGGGGGCGCGAACAGATACGCAGTATTTT. Translated, it gives CASSEQGARTDTQYF.

The chain recombines TRBV7-3 with TRBJ2-3; 12 nucleotides match TRBD2. V was pared by 7 bases and J by 5 bases, with 7 bases of the junction left unmatched. There are 15 residues in the CDR3. Germline lookup yields CDR1 SGHTA and CDR2 FQGTGA. For the CDR3, the DNA is TGTGCCAGCACCCTAGCGGGGGGGCCAGAAGATACGCAGTATTTT. Protein sequence: CASTLAGGPEDTQYF.

This clonotype has only a few counts. The chain joins TRBV7-6 to TRBJ1-6; D gene unclear. This CDR3 contains 15 residues. V lost 4 bases and J 9 bases, leaving 16 bases between the germline ends. Germline V gene sequence: CDR1 SGHVS, CDR2 FNYEAQ. For the CDR3, the DNA is TGTGCCAGCAGCTCCCAGCAGTGGGGAGGTTCACCCCTCCACTTT. Translating gives CASSSQQWGGSPLHF.

This chain links TRBV6-5 with TRBJ1-3, with D maybe TRBD1 (5 bases). CDR3 size: 16 residues. V was shortened by 2 bases and J by 1 base, with 12 bases between the two germline ends. CDR1 MNHEY and CDR2 SVGAGI come from the germline V gene. For the CDR3, the DNA is TGTGCCAGCAGTTACAGACAGCGGGCTTCTGGAAACACCATATATTTT. This codes for CASSYRQRASGNTIYF.

This clonotype appeared a few times. The chain links TRBV6-5 to TRBJ2-5, with D unresolved. Trimming pared 2 bases from V and 2 bases from J, leaving 9 bases between. The length of the CDR3 is 14 residues. Germline CDR1 and CDR2: MNHEY and SVGAGI. The chain's CDR3 is CASSYGRSQETQYF. The CDR3 DNA reads TGTGCCAGCAGTTACGGCCGGTCTCAAGAGACCCAGTACTTC.

The CDR3 sequence is CASSRPGQGYGYTF. CDR3 sequence (DNA): TGTGCCAGCAGTCGTCCGGGACAGGGGTATGGCTACACCTTC. This chain links TRBV12-3 or TRBV12-4 with TRBJ1-2, with 10 bases fitting TRBD1. V lost 5 bases, J lost 5 bases, and 5 bases stayed unmatched. This CDR3 has 14 amino acids.

This clonotype showed up just a few times. The J gene is TRBJ1-5, the V gene TRBV6-6; 7 bases align to TRBD1. The germline V gene has CDR1 MNHNY and CDR2 SVGAGI (reference sequence). This CDR3 contains 13 residues. V lost 6 bases and J lost 7; bases outside the gene matches: 6. CDR3 in amino acids: CASRGGTDQPQHF. The CDR3 DNA reads as TGTGCCAGCAGGGGGGGGACAGACCAGCCCCAGCATTTT.

V usage is TRBV12-3 or TRBV12-4 and J usage is TRBJ2-3; D is possibly TRBD1 or TRBD2 (5 bases each). The CDR3 is 15 amino acids. Deletions cut 5 bases from V and 6 bases from J, with 18 bases between. The CDR3 protein is CASSPDVGEMDTQYF. CDR3 bases: TGTGCCAGCAGTCCAGATGTGGGGGAGATGGATACGCAGTATTTT.

This clonotype occurred a few times. The gene calls are TRBV10-3 and TRBJ1-5; no reliable D call. Germline V lookup: CDR1 ENHRY, CDR2 SYGVKD. V was cut by 0 bases and J by 1 base, with 10 bases left in between. This CDR3 is built from 16 residues. DNA for the CDR3: TGTGCCATCAGTGAGTCGTGGAGGGTGAGCAATCAGCCCCAGCATTTT. Amino acids: CAISESWRVSNQPQHF.

The chain is built from TRBV5-6 and TRBJ1-2, with D uncertain. CDR1 is SGHDT, CDR2 YYEEEE, per germline. V gave up 2 bases and J gave up 4 bases, with 12 bases separating them. The CDR3 extends over 14 amino acids. The CDR3 nucleotides read TGTGCCAGCAGCTTACCAGCGGGAGCCTATGGCTACACCTTC. This encodes CASSLPAGAYGYTF.

V and J are TRBV4-3 and TRBJ1-1; D gene uncertain. The germline V and J ends were trimmed by 1 base and 1 base, with 10 bases remaining between them. Germline V gene lookup returns CDR1 LGHNA and CDR2 YSLEER. The CDR3 runs 15 residues. The CDR3 sequence is CASSQVGSPNTEAFF. CDR3 coding DNA: TGCGCCAGCAGCCAAGTAGGCAGCCCGAACACTGAAGCTTTCTTT.